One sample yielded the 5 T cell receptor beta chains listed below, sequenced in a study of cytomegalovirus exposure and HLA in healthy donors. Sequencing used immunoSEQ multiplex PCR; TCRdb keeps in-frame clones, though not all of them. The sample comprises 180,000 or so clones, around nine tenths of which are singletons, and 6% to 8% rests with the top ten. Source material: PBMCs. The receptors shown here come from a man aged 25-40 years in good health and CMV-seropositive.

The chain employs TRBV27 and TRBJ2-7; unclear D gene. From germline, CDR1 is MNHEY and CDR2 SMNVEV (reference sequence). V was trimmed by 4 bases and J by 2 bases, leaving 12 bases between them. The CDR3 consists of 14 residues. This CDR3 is CASSSEGGTYEQYF. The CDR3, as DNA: TGTGCCAGCAGTTCGGAAGGTGGAACCTACGAGCAGTACTTC.

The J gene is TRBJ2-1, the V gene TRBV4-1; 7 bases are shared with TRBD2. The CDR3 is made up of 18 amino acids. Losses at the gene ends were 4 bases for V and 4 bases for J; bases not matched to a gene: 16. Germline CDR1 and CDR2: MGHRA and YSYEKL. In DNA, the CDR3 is TGCGCCAGCAGCCCCCTCCTCCGCCCCGGGACTACTTACAATGAGCAGTTCTTC. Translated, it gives CASSPLLRPGTTYNEQFF.

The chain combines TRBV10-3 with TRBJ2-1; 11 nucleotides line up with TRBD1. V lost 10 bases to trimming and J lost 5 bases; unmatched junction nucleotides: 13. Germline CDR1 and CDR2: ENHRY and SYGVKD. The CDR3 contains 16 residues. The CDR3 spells CATQSGQGDRNNEQFF. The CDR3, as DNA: TGTGCCACCCAATCGGGACAGGGGGACAGAAACAATGAGCAGTTCTTC.

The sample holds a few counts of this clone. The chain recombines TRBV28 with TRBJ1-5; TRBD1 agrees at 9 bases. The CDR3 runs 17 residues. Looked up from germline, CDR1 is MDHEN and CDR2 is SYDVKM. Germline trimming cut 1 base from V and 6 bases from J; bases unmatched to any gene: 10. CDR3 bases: TGTGCCAGCAGTTTATATGTCGGGACAGGGAATACTCAGCCCCAGCATTTT. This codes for CASSLYVGTGNTQPQHF.

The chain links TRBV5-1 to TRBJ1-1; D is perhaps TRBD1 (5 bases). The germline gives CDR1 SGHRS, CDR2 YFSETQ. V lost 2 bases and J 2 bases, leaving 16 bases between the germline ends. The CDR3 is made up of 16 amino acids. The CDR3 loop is CASSLELTGVNTEAFF. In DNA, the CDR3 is TGCGCCAGCAGCTTAGAATTGACGGGGGTTAACACTGAAGCTTTCTTT.